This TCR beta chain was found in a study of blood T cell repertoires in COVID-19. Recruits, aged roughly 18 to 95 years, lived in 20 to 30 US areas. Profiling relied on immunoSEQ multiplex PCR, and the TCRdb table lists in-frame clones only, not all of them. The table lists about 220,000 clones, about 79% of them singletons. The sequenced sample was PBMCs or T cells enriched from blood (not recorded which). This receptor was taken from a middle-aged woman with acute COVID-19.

Written as DNA, the CDR3 is TGCGCCAGCAGCTTGGAGGGAGGGAGTGAAAAACTGTTTTTT. This gives the protein CASSLEGGSEKLFF. The rearrangement uses TRBV5-1 and TRBJ1-4; no reliable D call. CDR1 is SGHRS and CDR2 is YFSETQ in the germline V gene. The CDR3 extends over 14 amino acids. With 0 bases removed from V and 7 bases from J, the gap between germline ends came to 10 bases.